Below, 20 T cell receptor beta chains from the same sample are listed, as sequenced in a study of identical twins. TCRdb redid the calling of the 5' RACE reads with MiXCR, one entry per CDR3 protein. The sample consists of some 320,000 distinct CDR3 sequences, about 12% of them appearing once. These data also featured in a second study, about yellow fever vaccine responses in identical twins.

The sample comprised CD8+ T cells sorted from blood. Receptor source: a woman under 30 in good health.

This clonotype has more than one count but fewer than ten. V usage is TRBV7-6 and J usage is TRBJ2-2; D remains unclear. Germline lookup yields CDR1 SGHVS and CDR2 FNYEAQ. The germline V and J ends were trimmed by 3 bases and 3 bases, with 11 bases remaining between them. The CDR3 is 15 amino acids. CDR3 nucleotide sequence: TGTGCCAGCAGCTTGGAGTTTCGGGACACCGGGGAGCTGTTTTTT. Its protein product is CASSLEFRDTGELFF.

CDR3 amino acids: CASSVAEGPTYEQYF. The CDR3 DNA reads TGTGCCAGCAGCGTAGCTGAGGGGCCCACCTACGAGCAGTACTTC. The rearrangement uses TRBV9 and TRBJ2-7; the D call may be TRBD1 or TRBD2 (5 bases each). CDR1 and CDR2 from the germline V gene are SGDLS and YYNGEE. This CDR3 contains 15 residues. The germline V and J ends were trimmed by 0 bases and 2 bases, with 12 bases remaining between them.

This clonotype has more than one count but fewer than ten. Written as DNA, the CDR3 is TGTGCCAGCAGCCAGCGGGACAGGGCGGTCGGGGAGCTGTTTTTT. Residues: CASSQRDRAVGELFF. The rearrangement uses TRBV14 and TRBJ2-2; 9 bases are a match to TRBD1. The CDR3 covers 15 residues. Germline lookup yields CDR1 SGHDN and CDR2 FVKESK. The V segment lost 3 bases and the J segment 7 bases; nucleotides outside the gene matches: 6.

The J gene is TRBJ2-1, the V gene TRBV7-6; a possible D gene is TRBD1 (5 bases). Per germline, CDR1 SGHVS and CDR2 FNYEAQ. This CDR3 contains 14 residues. Deletions cut 5 bases from V and 4 bases from J, with 12 bases between. The CDR3 here is CASSPTGQYNEQFF. Written as DNA, the CDR3 is TGTGCCAGCAGCCCCACAGGCCAATACAATGAGCAGTTCTTC.

This clonotype was found a few times. The CDR3 reads CASRRTGGSNYGYTF. CDR3 in DNA: TGTGCCAGCAGAAGGACAGGGGGTTCCAACTATGGCTACACCTTC. The chain couples TRBV27 to TRBJ1-2, with 10 bases fitting TRBD1. Germline V lookup: CDR1 MNHEY, CDR2 SMNVEV (reference sequence). The trim removed 6 bases at V and 2 bases at J, leaving 6 bases unmatched. This CDR3 region has 15 residues.

This chain links TRBV24-1 with TRBJ2-7; D assignment may be TRBD1 or TRBD2 (5 bases each). The CDR3 is 11 residues long. Germline values: CDR1 KGHDR, CDR2 SFDVKD. Trimming took off 9 bases at V and 2 bases at J, with 7 bases between the two ends. Here the CDR3 DNA reads TGTGCCACCGGGGGTGCCTACGAGCAGTACTTC. It specifies CATGGAYEQYF.

This clonotype was seen only a few times. The chain combines TRBV5-6 with TRBJ2-7; 11 bases are a match to TRBD2. Trimming took 0 bases from V and 5 from J; bases not matched to a gene: 7. Germline V gene data show CDR1 as SGHDT and CDR2 as YYEEEE. This CDR3 is built from 16 residues. The CDR3 region has the DNA TGTGCCAGCAGCTTGGTGGCAATAGCGGGAGGGAACGAGCAGTACTTC. Encoded protein: CASSLVAIAGGNEQYF.

J is TRBJ1-1 and V is TRBV11-2, with TRBD1 matching 7 bases. The ends lost 8 bases at V and 5 bases at J; junction bases unmatched: 8. The CDR3 spans 13 residues. Germline V gene data show CDR1 as SGHAT and CDR2 as FQNNGV. CDR3 sequence: CASVTGMFTEAFF. The DNA of the CDR3 is TGTGCCAGCGTGACAGGGATGTTTACTGAAGCTTTCTTT.

The chain is built from TRBV28 and TRBJ1-4, with D tentatively TRBD1 (6 bases). Germline V lookup: CDR1 MDHEN, CDR2 SYDVKM. Deletions cut 8 bases from V and 6 bases from J, with 16 bases between. This CDR3 has 14 residues. The CDR3 loop reads CASAAGGADEKLFF. The CDR3 bases are TGTGCCAGCGCAGCGGGGGGCGCCGATGAAAAACTGTTTTTT.

This clonotype was detected a few times. The chain is built from TRBV12-3 or TRBV12-4 and TRBJ1-2; 9 bases line up with TRBD1. Unmatched junction bases numbered 8, after V lost 6 bases and J lost 6 bases. This CDR3 has 14 residues. CDR3 DNA sequence: TGTGCCAGCAGATCCCCGACAGGGGGAAATGGCTACACCTTC. It translates to CASRSPTGGNGYTF.

V is TRBV24-1 and J is TRBJ2-2; 9 bases map to TRBD1. Trimming took 4 bases from V and 7 from J; bases not matched to a gene: 9. Germline assignment: CDR1 KGHDR and CDR2 SFDVKD. The CDR3 covers 16 residues. The CDR3 here is CATSEPGTGTHGELFF. CDR3 bases: TGTGCCACCAGTGAACCCGGGACAGGGACCCACGGGGAGCTGTTTTTT.

This clonotype was observed a handful of times. V gene TRBV7-9 combines with J gene TRBJ1-1, with 10 bases that match TRBD1. V shed 1 base, J shed 3 bases, and the junction held 8 bases outside the gene matches. The CDR3 has 17 residues. The germline V gene encodes CDR1 SEHNR and CDR2 FQNEAQ (reference sequence). CDR3 in amino acids: CASSLDRWTGGYTEAFF. CDR3 coding DNA: TGTGCCAGCAGCTTAGATCGTTGGACAGGGGGTTACACTGAAGCTTTCTTT.

This clonotype has only a few counts. V gene TRBV20-1 combines with J gene TRBJ2-7, with D perhaps assigned TRBD1 or TRBD2 (5 bases each). The CDR3 length is 15 residues. The germline V gene has CDR1 DFQATT and CDR2 SNEGSKA (reference sequence). V was clipped by 0 bases and J by 3 bases, with 15 bases between them. CDR3 loop: CSARDRDGDLYEQYV. CDR3 bases: TGCAGTGCTAGAGATCGGGACGGGGATCTCTACGAGCAGTACGTC.

This CDR3 is CASSQASGTETQYF. Here the CDR3 DNA reads TGCGCCAGCAGCCAGGCGAGCGGGACAGAGACCCAGTACTTC. V usage is TRBV5-1 and J usage is TRBJ2-5; 7 nucleotides align to TRBD2. The V segment lost 4 bases and the J segment 4 bases; nucleotides outside the gene matches: 7. The CDR3 loop spans 14 amino acids. Germline CDR1 is SGHRS and CDR2 is YFSETQ. Variable domain in full (rest from reference TRBV5-1 and TRBJ2-5): KAGVTQTPRYLIKTRGQQVTLSCSPISGHRSVSWYQQTPGQGLQFLFEYFSETQRNKGNFPGRFSGRQFSNSRSEMNVSTLELGDSALYLCASSQASGTETQYFGPGTRLLVL.

The V and J genes are TRBV12-3 or TRBV12-4 and TRBJ2-3, with TRBD2 matching 10 bases. Trimming at V came to 5 bases and at J to 3 bases, leaving 11 bases not matched to a gene. The CDR3 is 17 residues long. The CDR3: CASSPVEERGGTDTQYF. DNA of the CDR3: TGTGCCAGCAGTCCCGTTGAGGAGCGGGGGGGTACAGATACGCAGTATTTT.

Only a few counts were recorded for this clonotype. The rearrangement uses TRBV2 and TRBJ2-1, with a tentative D call TRBD2 (5 bases). Germline V lookup: CDR1 SNHLY, CDR2 FYNNEI. This CDR3 region has 13 residues. Between the trimmed V and J ends, which lost 2 bases and 8 bases, there was a span of 10 bases. In DNA form, the CDR3 reads TGTGCCAGCAGTGAAACCGGGAACGATGAGCAGTTCTTC. It encodes CASSETGNDEQFF.

In its sample, this clonotype was seen a few times. The chain employs TRBV5-1 and TRBJ2-7; 13 bases align to TRBD2. CDR1 is SGHRS and CDR2 is YFSETQ in the germline V gene. The CDR3 runs 17 residues. With 4 bases clipped from V and 3 bases from J, the junction kept 10 bases outside the gene matches. The CDR3 here is CASSIGLAGDPGYEQYF. CDR3 DNA sequence: TGCGCCAGCAGCATCGGACTAGCGGGAGACCCTGGCTACGAGCAGTACTTC. The full variable domain, its missing parts supplied by reference TRBV5-1 and TRBJ2-7, is KAGVTQTPRYLIKTRGQQVTLSCSPISGHRSVSWYQQTPGQGLQFLFEYFSETQRNKGNFPGRFSGRQFSNSRSEMNVSTLELGDSALYLCASSIGLAGDPGYEQYFGPGTRLTVT.

The sample holds a few counts of this clonotype. This chain joins TRBV6-6 and TRBJ2-1, with 8 bases that match TRBD2. Germline V CDR1 and CDR2: MNHNY, SVGAGI (reference sequence). Trimming took 7 bases from V and 0 from J; bases not matched to a gene: 5. CDR3 length: 15 amino acids. CDR3 protein: CASNRAGDSYNEQFF. The CDR3, as DNA: TGTGCCAGCAACCGAGCGGGAGACTCCTACAATGAGCAGTTCTTC.

The table lists this clonotype with a few counts. The rearrangement links TRBV2 to TRBJ2-7; the match to TRBD2 covers 9 bases. Trimming at V came to 5 bases and at J to 4 bases, leaving 12 bases not matched to a gene. The CDR3 runs 16 residues. The germline V gene has CDR1 SNHLY and CDR2 FYNNEI. For the CDR3, the DNA is TGTGCCAGCAGTCCCCTGCACGGTAGCGGGGGATACGAGCAGTACGTC. This encodes CASSPLHGSGGYEQYV.

This chain uses TRBV9 with TRBJ2-1; 7 bases are a match to TRBD2. The CDR3 is 12 amino acids. The V segment lost 0 bases and the J segment 15 bases; nucleotides outside the gene matches: 6. Germline V lookup: CDR1 SGDLS, CDR2 YYNGEE. The CDR3 nucleotides read TGTGCCAGCAGCGTAGAGGGCGGGAGCCGGTTCTTC. Its protein is CASSVEGGSRFF.